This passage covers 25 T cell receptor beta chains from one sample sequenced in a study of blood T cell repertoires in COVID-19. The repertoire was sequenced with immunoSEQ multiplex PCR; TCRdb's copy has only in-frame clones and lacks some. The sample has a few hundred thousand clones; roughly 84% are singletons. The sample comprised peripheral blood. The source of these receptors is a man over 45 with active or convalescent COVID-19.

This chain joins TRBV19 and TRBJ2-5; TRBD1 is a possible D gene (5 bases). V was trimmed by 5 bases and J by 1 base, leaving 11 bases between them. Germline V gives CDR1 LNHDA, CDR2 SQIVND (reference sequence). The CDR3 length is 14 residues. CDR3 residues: CASSPTVTQETQYF. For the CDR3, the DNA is TGTGCCAGTAGTCCGACAGTAACCCAAGAGACCCAGTACTTC.

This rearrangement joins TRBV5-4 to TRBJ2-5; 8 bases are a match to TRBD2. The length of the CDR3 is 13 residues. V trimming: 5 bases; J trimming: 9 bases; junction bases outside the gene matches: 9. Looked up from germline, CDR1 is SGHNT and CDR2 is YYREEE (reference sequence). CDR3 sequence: CASSYGTSEAQYF. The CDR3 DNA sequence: TGTGCCAGCAGTTACGGGACTAGTGAGGCCCAGTACTTC. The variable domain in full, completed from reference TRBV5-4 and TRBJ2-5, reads ETGVTQSPTHLIKTRGQQVTLRCSSQSGHNTVSWYQQALGQGPQFIFQYYREEENGRGNFPPRFSGLQFPNYSSELNVNALELDDSALYLCASSYGTSEAQYFGPGTRLLVL.

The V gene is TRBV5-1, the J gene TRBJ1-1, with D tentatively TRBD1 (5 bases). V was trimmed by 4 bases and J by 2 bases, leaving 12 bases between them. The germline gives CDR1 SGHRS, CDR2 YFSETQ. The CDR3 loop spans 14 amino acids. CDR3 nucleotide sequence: TGCGCCAGCAGCCAAGACAGTTTCAACACTGAAGCTTTCTTT. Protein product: CASSQDSFNTEAFF.

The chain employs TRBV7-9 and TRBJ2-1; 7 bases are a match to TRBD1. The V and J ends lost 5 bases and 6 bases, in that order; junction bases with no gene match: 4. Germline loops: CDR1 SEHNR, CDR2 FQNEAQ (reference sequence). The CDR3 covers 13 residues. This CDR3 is CASSGAGGNEQFF. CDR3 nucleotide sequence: TGTGCCAGCAGCGGGGCAGGGGGCAATGAGCAGTTCTTC.

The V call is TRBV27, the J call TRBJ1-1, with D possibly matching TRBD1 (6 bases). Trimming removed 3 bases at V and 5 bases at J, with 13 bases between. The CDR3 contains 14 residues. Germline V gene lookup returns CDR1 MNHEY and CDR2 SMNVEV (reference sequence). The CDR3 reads CASSFLGARTEAFF. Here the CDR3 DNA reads TGTGCCAGCAGTTTTCTGGGGGCGCGAACTGAAGCTTTCTTT.

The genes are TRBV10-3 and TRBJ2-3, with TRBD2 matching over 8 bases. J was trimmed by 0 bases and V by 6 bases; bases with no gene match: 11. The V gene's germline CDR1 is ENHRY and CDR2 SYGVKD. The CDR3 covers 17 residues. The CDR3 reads CAIRPASGSTSTDTQYF. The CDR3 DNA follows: TGTGCCATCAGACCGGCTAGCGGGTCCACTAGCACAGATACGCAGTATTTT.

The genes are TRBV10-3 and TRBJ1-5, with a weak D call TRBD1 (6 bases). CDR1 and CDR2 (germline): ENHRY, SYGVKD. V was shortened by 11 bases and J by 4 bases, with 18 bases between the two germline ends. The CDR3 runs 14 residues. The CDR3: CAVSSGVRNQPQHF. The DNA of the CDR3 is TGTGCCGTGTCCTCAGGGGTACGAAATCAGCCCCAGCATTTT.

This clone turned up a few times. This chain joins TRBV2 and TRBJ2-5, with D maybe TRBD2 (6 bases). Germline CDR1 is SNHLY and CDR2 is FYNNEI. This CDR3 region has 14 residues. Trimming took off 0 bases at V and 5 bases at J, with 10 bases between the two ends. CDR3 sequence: CASSEAAGRETQYF. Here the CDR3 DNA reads TGTGCCAGCAGTGAAGCGGCAGGGAGGGAGACCCAGTACTTC.

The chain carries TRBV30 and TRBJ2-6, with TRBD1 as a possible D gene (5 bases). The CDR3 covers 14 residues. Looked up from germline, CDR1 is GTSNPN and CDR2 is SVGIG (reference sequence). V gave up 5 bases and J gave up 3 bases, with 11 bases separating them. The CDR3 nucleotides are TGTGCCTGGGCAAGGGGTTTTGGGGCCAACGTCCTGACTTTC. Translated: CAWARGFGANVLTF. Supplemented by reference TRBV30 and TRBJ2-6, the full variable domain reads SQTIHQWPATLVQPVGSPLSLECTVEGTSNPNLYWYRQAAGRGLQLLFYSVGIGQISSEVPQNLSASRPQDRQFILSSKKLLLSDSGFYLCAWARGFGANVLTFGAGSRLTVL.

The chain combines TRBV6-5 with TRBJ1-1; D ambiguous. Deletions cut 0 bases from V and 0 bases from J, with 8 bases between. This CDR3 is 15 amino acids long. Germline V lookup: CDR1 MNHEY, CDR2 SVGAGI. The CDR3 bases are TGTGCCAGCAGTTACTCGTTCCCTATGAACACTGAAGCTTTCTTT. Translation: CASSYSFPMNTEAFF.

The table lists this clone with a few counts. The CDR3 reads CASSLGRGSRGYTF. Written as DNA, the CDR3 is TGTGCCAGCAGCTTAGGTAGGGGATCGCGTGGCTACACCTTC. This chain links TRBV11-1 with TRBJ1-2; a weak D match, TRBD1 (5 bases). The ends were cut back, 1 base at V and 7 bases at J, with 13 bases in the middle. Germline CDR1 is SGHAT and CDR2 is FQDESV (reference sequence). The CDR3 length is 14 residues.

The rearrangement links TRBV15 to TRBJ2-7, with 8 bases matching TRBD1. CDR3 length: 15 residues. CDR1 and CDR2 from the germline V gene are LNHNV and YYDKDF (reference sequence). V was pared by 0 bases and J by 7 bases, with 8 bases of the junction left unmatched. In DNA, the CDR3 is TGTGCCACCAGCAGAGATCTGGACAGGGCGGGGGAGCAGTACTTC. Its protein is CATSRDLDRAGEQYF.

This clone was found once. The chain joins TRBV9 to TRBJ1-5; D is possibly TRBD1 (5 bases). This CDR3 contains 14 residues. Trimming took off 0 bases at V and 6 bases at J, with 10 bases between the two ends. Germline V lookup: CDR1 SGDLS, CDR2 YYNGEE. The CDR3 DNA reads TGTGCCAGCAGCGTAGGGCCCGGGGGTCAGCCCCAGCATTTT. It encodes CASSVGPGGQPQHF.

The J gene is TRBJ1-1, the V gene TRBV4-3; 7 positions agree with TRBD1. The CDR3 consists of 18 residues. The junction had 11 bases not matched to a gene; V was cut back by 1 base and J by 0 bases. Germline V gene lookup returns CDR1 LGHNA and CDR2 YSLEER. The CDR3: CASSQVNRGFSMNTEAFF. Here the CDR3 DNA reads TGCGCCAGCAGCCAAGTAAACAGGGGTTTCTCCATGAACACTGAAGCTTTCTTT.

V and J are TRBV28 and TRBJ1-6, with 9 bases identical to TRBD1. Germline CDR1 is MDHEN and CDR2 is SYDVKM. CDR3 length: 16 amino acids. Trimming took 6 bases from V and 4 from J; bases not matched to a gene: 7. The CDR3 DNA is TGTGCCAGCAGCCGTACCGGGACAGGGTATAATTCACCCCTCCACTTT. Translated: CASSRTGTGYNSPLHF.

The CDR3 spells CASREGGAGTGELFF. DNA of the CDR3: TGCGCCAGCAGAGAAGGGGGTGCGGGCACCGGGGAGCTGTTTTTT. The J gene is TRBJ2-2, the V gene TRBV5-1, with D perhaps TRBD1 (6 bases). With 5 bases removed from V and 4 bases from J, the gap between germline ends came to 15 bases. Germline CDR1 reads SGHRS; CDR2 reads YFSETQ. This CDR3 has 15 residues.

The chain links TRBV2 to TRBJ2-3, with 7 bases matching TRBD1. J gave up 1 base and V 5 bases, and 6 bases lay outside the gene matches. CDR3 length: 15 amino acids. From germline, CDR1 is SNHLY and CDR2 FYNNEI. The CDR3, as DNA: TGTGCCAGCAGTCCGGACAGGACTCGCACAGATACGCAGTATTTT. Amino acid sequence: CASSPDRTRTDTQYF.

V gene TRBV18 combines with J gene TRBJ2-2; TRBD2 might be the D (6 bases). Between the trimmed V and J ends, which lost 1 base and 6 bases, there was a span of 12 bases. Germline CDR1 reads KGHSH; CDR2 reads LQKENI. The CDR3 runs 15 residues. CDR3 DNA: TGTGCCAGCTCACCACTCCCGGGGGAGGCCGGGGAGCTGTTTTTT. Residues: CASSPLPGEAGELFF.

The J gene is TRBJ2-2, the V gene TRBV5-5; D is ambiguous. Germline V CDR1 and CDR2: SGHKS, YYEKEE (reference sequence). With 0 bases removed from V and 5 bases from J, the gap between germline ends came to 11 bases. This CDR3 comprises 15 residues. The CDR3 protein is CASSLEASATGELFF. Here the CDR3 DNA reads TGTGCCAGCAGCTTGGAAGCTAGTGCGACCGGGGAGCTGTTTTTT. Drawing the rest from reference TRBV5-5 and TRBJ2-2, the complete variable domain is DAGVTQSPTHLIKTRGQQVTLRCSPISGHKSVSWYQQVLGQGPQFIFQYYEKEERGRGNFPDRFSARQFPNYSSELNVNALLLGDSALYLCASSLEASATGELFFGEGSRLTVL.

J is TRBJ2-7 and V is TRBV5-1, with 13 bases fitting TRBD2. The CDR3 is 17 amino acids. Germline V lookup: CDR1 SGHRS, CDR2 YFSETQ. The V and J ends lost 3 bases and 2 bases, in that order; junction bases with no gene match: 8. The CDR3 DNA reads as TGCGCCAGCAGCTCCGGACTAGCGGGAGCTTCTACCTACGAGCAGTACTTC. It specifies CASSSGLAGASTYEQYF.

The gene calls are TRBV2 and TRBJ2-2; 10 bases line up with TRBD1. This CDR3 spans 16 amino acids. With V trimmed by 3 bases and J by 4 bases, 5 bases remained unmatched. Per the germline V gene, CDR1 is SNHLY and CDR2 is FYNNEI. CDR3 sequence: CASSEGTGVGTGELFF. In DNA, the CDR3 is TGTGCCAGCAGTGAGGGGACAGGGGTTGGCACCGGGGAGCTGTTTTTT.

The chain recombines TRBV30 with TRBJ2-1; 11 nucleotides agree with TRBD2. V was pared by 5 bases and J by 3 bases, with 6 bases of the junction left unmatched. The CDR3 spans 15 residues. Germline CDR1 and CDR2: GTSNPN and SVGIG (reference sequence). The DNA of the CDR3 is TGTGCCTGGCATACCGGGACTAGCGGCTACAATGAGCAGTTCTTC. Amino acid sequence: CAWHTGTSGYNEQFF.

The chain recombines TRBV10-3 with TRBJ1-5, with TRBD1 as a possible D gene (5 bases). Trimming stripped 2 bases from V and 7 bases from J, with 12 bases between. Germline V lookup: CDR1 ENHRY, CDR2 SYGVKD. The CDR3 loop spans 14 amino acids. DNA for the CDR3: TGTGCCATCAGTGAGCGGGGGATGGGACAGCCCCAGCATTTT. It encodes CAISERGMGQPQHF.

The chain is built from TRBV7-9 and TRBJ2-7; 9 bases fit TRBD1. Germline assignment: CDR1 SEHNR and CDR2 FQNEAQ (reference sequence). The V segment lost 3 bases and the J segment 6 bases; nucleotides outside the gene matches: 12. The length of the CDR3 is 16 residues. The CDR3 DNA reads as TGTGCCAGCAGCTTGATAGTTAGGACAGGGGATGGCGAGCAGTACTTC. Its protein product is CASSLIVRTGDGEQYF.

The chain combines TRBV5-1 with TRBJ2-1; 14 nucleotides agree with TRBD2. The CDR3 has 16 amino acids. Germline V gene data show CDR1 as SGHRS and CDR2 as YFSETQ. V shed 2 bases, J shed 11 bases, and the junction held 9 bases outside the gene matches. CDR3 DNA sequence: TGCGCCAGCAGCTTCGGGACTAGCGGGAGTTCTAGGAAGCAGTTCTTC. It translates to CASSFGTSGSSRKQFF.